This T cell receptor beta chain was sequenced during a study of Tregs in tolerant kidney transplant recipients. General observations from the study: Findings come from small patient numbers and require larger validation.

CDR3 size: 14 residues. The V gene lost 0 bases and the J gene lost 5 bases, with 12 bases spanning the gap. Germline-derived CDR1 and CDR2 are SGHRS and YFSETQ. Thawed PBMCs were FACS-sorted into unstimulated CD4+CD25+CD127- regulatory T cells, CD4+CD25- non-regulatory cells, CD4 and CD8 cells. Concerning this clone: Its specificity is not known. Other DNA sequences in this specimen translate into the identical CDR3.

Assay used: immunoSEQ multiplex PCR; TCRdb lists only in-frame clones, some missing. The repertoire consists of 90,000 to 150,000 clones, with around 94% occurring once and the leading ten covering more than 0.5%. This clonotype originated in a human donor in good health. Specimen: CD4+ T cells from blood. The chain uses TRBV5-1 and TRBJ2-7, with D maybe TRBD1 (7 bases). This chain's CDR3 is CASSLGQGGNEQYF. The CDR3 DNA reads TGCGCCAGCAGCTTGGGACAGGGAGGCAACGAGCAGTACTTC.